One and the same sample provided the 18 T cell receptor beta chains below, sequenced in a study of vaccination and CD4 T cells after COVID-19. Cultured CD4+ T cells had their DNA profiled by the Oncomine TCR Beta short-read assay. Investigators isolated genomic DNA from cultured CD4+ T cells. In TCRdb, the PCR reads were re-called with MiXCR into one record per CDR3 protein. The sample yields roughly 11,000 distinct CDR3 sequences, around 28% seen once. Noted treatment: roughly nine-day PBMC culture with coronavirus spike peptide pools or control peptides (ViraFEST assay). Samples of CD4+ T cells were obtained from the unexposed donor before the COVID-19 pandemic (2011-2018). Their antigens remain unidentified. Sequencing was carried out using CD4+ T cells from blood, cultured in vitro. The receptors here all came from a human donor in good health.

This clonotype was detected only a few times. The chain employs TRBV28 and TRBJ2-1, with 9 bases identical to TRBD2. There are 14 residues in the CDR3. The ends lost 5 bases at V and 8 bases at J; junction bases unmatched: 7. In germline, CDR1 is MDHEN, CDR2 SYDVKM. The CDR3 loop is CASSQAGGTDEQFF. For the CDR3, the DNA is TGTGCCAGCAGTCAAGCGGGAGGTACGGATGAGCAGTTCTTC. Full variable domain (missing parts from reference TRBV28 and TRBJ2-1): DVKVTQSSRYLVKRTGEKVFLECVQDMDHENMFWYRQDPGLGLRLIYFSYDVKMKEKGDIPEGYSVSREKKERFSLILESASTNQTSMYLCASSQAGGTDEQFFGPGTRLTVL.

The chain combines TRBV20-1 with TRBJ2-1, with a possible D match to TRBD2 (6 bases). This CDR3 comprises 14 residues. Deletions cut 2 bases from V and 6 bases from J, with 14 bases between. CDR1 is DFQATT and CDR2 is SNEGSKA in the germline V gene (reference sequence). The CDR3 sequence: CSARRGIAVNEQFF. DNA for the CDR3: TGCAGTGCTAGACGGGGAATAGCGGTCAATGAGCAGTTCTTC.

This clonotype ranks as medium-sized (0.01 to 0.1%). The gene calls are TRBV24-1 and TRBJ1-2; 9 nucleotides line up with TRBD1. The CDR3 consists of 16 residues. CDR1 is KGHDR and CDR2 is SFDVKD in the germline V gene. V lost 4 bases to trimming and J lost 3 bases; unmatched junction nucleotides: 8. Here the CDR3 reads CATSDDLDRGDYGYTF. The CDR3 nucleotides read TGTGCCACCAGTGACGACCTGGACAGGGGCGACTATGGCTACACCTTC.

The CDR3 here is CAISETGPGELFF. CDR3 coding DNA: TGTGCCATCAGTGAGACAGGTCCCGGGGAGCTGTTTTTT. This chain uses TRBV10-3 with TRBJ2-2; D is possibly TRBD1 (5 bases). The CDR3 covers 13 residues. Deletions cut 2 bases from V and 6 bases from J, with 7 bases between. Germline assignment: CDR1 ENHRY and CDR2 SYGVKD.

The chain is built from TRBV20-1 and TRBJ2-7; 9 positions agree with TRBD2. The ends lost 0 bases at V and 3 bases at J; junction bases unmatched: 6. Germline V gene data show CDR1 as DFQATT and CDR2 as SNEGSKA (reference sequence). The CDR3 is made up of 15 amino acids. The CDR3 sequence is CSARDVGLAFYEQYF. In DNA, the CDR3 is TGCAGTGCTAGAGATGTAGGACTAGCGTTCTACGAGCAGTACTTC.

This clonotype was detected a few times. The rearrangement links TRBV19 to TRBJ2-7, with 14 positions matching TRBD2. Trimming at V came to 3 bases and at J to 0 bases, leaving 4 bases not matched to a gene. Looked up from germline, CDR1 is LNHDA and CDR2 is SQIVND (reference sequence). This CDR3 is built from 17 residues. The chain's CDR3 is CASSMGLAGVISYEQYF. The CDR3 region has the DNA TGTGCCAGTAGTATGGGACTAGCGGGAGTGATCTCCTACGAGCAGTACTTC.

This clonotype appeared a few times. The chain employs TRBV27 and TRBJ2-7, with TRBD2 matching 7 bases. Germline values: CDR1 MNHEY, CDR2 SMNVEV (reference sequence). Germline trimming cut 0 bases from V and 2 bases from J; bases unmatched to any gene: 7. CDR3 length: 16 amino acids. CDR3 loop: CASSLSPGRGTYEQYF. The CDR3 nucleotides are TGTGCCAGCAGTTTATCGCCAGGGAGGGGAACCTACGAGCAGTACTTC.

V usage is TRBV6-2 or TRBV6-3 and J usage is TRBJ1-2; no reliable D call. The V gene's germline CDR1 is MNHEY and CDR2 SVGEGT. The germline V and J ends were trimmed by 5 bases and 10 bases, with 17 bases remaining between them. This CDR3 spans 13 amino acids. Here the CDR3 reads CASSKSLWSDYTF. The CDR3 nucleotides read TGTGCCAGCAGTAAATCTTTGTGGTCGGACTACACCTTC.

The chain joins TRBV7-9 to TRBJ2-1; TRBD2 aligns across 7 bases. The CDR3 sequence is 14 residues long. V trimming: 2 bases; J trimming: 6 bases; junction bases outside the gene matches: 4. Germline V CDR1 and CDR2: SEHNR, FQNEAQ (reference sequence). The CDR3 sequence: CASSLSGTTNEQFF. In DNA, the CDR3 is TGTGCCAGCAGCTTAAGCGGGACTACCAATGAGCAGTTCTTC.

This sequence joins TRBV19 and TRBJ1-1; D not resolved. Germline V CDR1 and CDR2: LNHDA, SQIVND (reference sequence). The V end was cut by 5 bases, the J end by 0 bases, with 7 bases between. CDR3 length equals 13 residues. The CDR3 DNA sequence: TGTGCCAGTAGTCCGTTTATGAACACTGAAGCTTTCTTT. This codes for CASSPFMNTEAFF.

V and J are TRBV10-3 and TRBJ2-2, with TRBD1 as a possible D gene (5 bases). CDR3 size: 16 residues. Germline values: CDR1 ENHRY, CDR2 SYGVKD. V lost 3 bases and J 0 bases, leaving 11 bases between the germline ends. DNA of the CDR3: TGTGCCATCAGTGAAAGGAGACAGCCGAACACCGGGGAGCTGTTTTTT. It translates to CAISERRQPNTGELFF.

The chain's CDR3 is CASSDGVGETQYF. The CDR3 nucleotides are TGTGCCAGCAGTGACGGGGTGGGAGAGACCCAGTACTTC. V and J are TRBV2 and TRBJ2-5; a weak D match, TRBD2 (5 bases). Germline values: CDR1 SNHLY, CDR2 FYNNEI. V was trimmed by 3 bases and J by 4 bases, leaving 9 bases between them. This CDR3 comprises 13 residues.

The V and J genes are TRBV21-1 and TRBJ2-5; the table's TRBD1 call for D was not verified on the DNA. TRBV21-1 is listed as a pseudogene. This CDR3 spans 13 amino acids. The CDR3 bases are TGTGCCAGCTATCCCGGTGCCCAAGAGACCCAGTACTTC. This codes for CASYPGAQETQYF.

This CDR3 reads CASSPITAEREAFF. CDR3 sequence (DNA): TGTGCCAGCTCACCTATCACGGCTGAACGCGAAGCTTTCTTT. The genes are TRBV18 and TRBJ1-1; D uncertain. This CDR3 spans 14 amino acids. V dropped 3 bases and J dropped 8 bases, with 16 bases sitting between them. From germline, CDR1 is KGHSH and CDR2 LQKENI.

V gene TRBV19 combines with J gene TRBJ1-2; D ambiguous. The CDR3 loop spans 11 amino acids. Trimming shortened V by 7 bases and J by 2 bases, and 5 bases separated the two germline ends. Germline-derived CDR1 and CDR2 are LNHDA and SQIVND (reference sequence). CDR3 amino acids: CASKANYGYTF. In nucleotides, the CDR3 is TGTGCCAGTAAGGCGAACTATGGCTACACCTTC.

By share, this clonotype counts as medium-sized. This chain connects TRBV20-1 to TRBJ1-5; D is uncertain. Germline V CDR1 and CDR2: DFQATT, SNEGSKA (reference sequence). This CDR3 is built from 15 residues. V shed 3 bases and J shed 0 bases, with 12 bases lying between them. CDR3: CSASRSLLSNQPQHF. The CDR3 nucleotides are TGCAGTGCTAGTCGGTCCCTCCTTAGCAATCAGCCCCAGCATTTT.

This chain uses TRBV7-9 with TRBJ2-1, with D perhaps matching TRBD1 (6 bases). Germline V gene lookup returns CDR1 SEHNR and CDR2 FQNEAQ (reference sequence). The CDR3 totals 13 residues. V was cut by 5 bases and J by 6 bases, with 11 bases left in between. CDR3: CASSHIQGNEQFF. CDR3 in DNA: TGTGCCAGCAGCCATATACAGGGCAATGAGCAGTTCTTC.

This clonotype was seen a few times. This sequence joins TRBV7-9 and TRBJ2-1, with D unresolved. In germline, CDR1 is SEHNR, CDR2 FQNEAQ (reference sequence). This CDR3 is 13 amino acids long. Between the trimmed V and J ends, which lost 0 bases and 10 bases, there was a span of 10 bases. CDR3: CASSLALMREQFF. The CDR3 nucleotides are TGTGCCAGCAGCTTAGCACTTATGAGGGAGCAGTTCTTC. Full variable domain (remainder filled in from reference TRBV7-9 and TRBJ2-1): DTGVSQNPRHKITKRGQNVTFRCDPISEHNRLYWYRQTLGQGPEFLTYFQNEAQLEKSRLLSDRFSAERPKGSFSTLEIQRTEQGDSAMYLCASSLALMREQFFGPGTRLTVL.